This passage covers 12 T cell receptor beta chains from one sample sequenced in a study of T-cell memory formation after mild COVID-19. TCRdb fed the 5' RACE reads into MiXCR, producing one record per CDR3 protein. The top ten clones hold around 7.8% of a sample with about 560,000 distinct CDR3 sequences, around a sixth of them seen once. The sequencing input was PBMCs or a T cell subset sorted from them (not recorded which). These receptors were collected from an adult woman who had mild COVID-19 (a few samples of this study predate the infection). Cell type and time point are not known.

The rearrangement uses TRBV12-3 or TRBV12-4 and TRBJ1-1; the D gene is possibly TRBD1 (5 bases). There are 15 residues in the CDR3. Trimming took off 5 bases at V and 0 bases at J, with 13 bases between the two ends. The CDR3 bases are TGTGCCAGCAGTATCACGGGACGGATGAACACTGAAGCTTTCTTT. Its protein is CASSITGRMNTEAFF.

This clonotype was seen a few times. V is TRBV29-1 and J is TRBJ2-7, with D perhaps matching TRBD2 (5 bases). This CDR3 contains 12 residues. The germline V gene encodes CDR1 SQVTM and CDR2 ANQGSEA. Trimming shortened V by 5 bases and J by 4 bases, and 12 bases separated the two germline ends. Written as DNA, the CDR3 is TGCAGCGTTAATGACGGGGTGTACGAGCAGTACTTC. This codes for CSVNDGVYEQYF.

This clonotype was recorded many times. CDR3 DNA sequence: TGCGCCAGCAGCCCCTATAGCGGACAGCAGTTTACCTACGAGCAGTACTTC. Translated: CASSPYSGQQFTYEQYF. The rearrangement links TRBV5-1 to TRBJ2-7, with D perhaps being TRBD1 or TRBD2 (6 bases each). The germline V gene encodes CDR1 SGHRS and CDR2 YFSETQ. Trimming removed 4 bases at V and 2 bases at J, with 22 bases between. This CDR3 is 17 amino acids long.

The count of this clonotype is one. The J gene is TRBJ1-2, the V gene TRBV30, with a tentative D call TRBD1 (6 bases). V was pared by 2 bases and J by 4 bases, with 14 bases between. The germline V gene has CDR1 GTSNPN and CDR2 SVGIG (reference sequence). The CDR3 runs to 14 residues. CDR3: CAWSPLGGLYGYTF. In DNA form, the CDR3 reads TGTGCCTGGAGTCCTTTGGGGGGGCTCTATGGCTACACCTTC.

This clonotype was recorded at least ten times. As DNA, the CDR3 is TGTGCCAGCAGCTTGAGCGGGGGTATCGCAGAGACCCAGTACTTC. Protein product: CASSLSGGIAETQYF. V is TRBV7-8 and J is TRBJ2-5, with TRBD2 matching over 8 bases. Germline V gene lookup returns CDR1 SGHVS and CDR2 FQNEAQ. V shed 3 bases, J shed 4 bases, and the junction held 7 bases outside the gene matches. The CDR3 loop spans 15 amino acids.

This chain uses TRBV15 with TRBJ2-2, with 10 bases fitting TRBD2. CDR1 and CDR2 from the germline V gene are LNHNV and YYDKDF (reference sequence). The CDR3 is 16 amino acids. V lost 2 bases, J lost 5 bases, and 5 bases stayed unmatched. The CDR3 region has the DNA TGTGCCACCAGCAGATCAAGGACTAGCGGTACCGGGGAGCTGTTTTTT. The encoded protein is CATSRSRTSGTGELFF.

This clonotype was seen more than once but under ten times. The chain carries TRBV6-6 and TRBJ2-2, with TRBD1 matching 8 bases. CDR1 MNHNY and CDR2 SVGAGI come from the germline V gene (reference sequence). With 2 bases clipped from V and 2 bases from J, the junction kept 7 bases outside the gene matches. This CDR3 has 17 amino acids. The CDR3 sequence: CASSYPWTGKNTGELFF. In nucleotides, the CDR3 is TGTGCCAGCAGTTACCCTTGGACAGGGAAAAACACCGGGGAGCTGTTTTTT.

The J gene is TRBJ2-5, the V gene TRBV12-3 or TRBV12-4; 8 nucleotides agree with TRBD2. V trimming: 3 bases; J trimming: 0 bases; junction bases outside the gene matches: 6. This CDR3 has 16 amino acids. CDR3 loop: CASSFSAGGHQETQYF. CDR3 nucleotide sequence: TGTGCCAGCAGTTTTTCGGCGGGGGGACACCAAGAGACCCAGTACTTC.

This clonotype has just a few counts. The chain joins TRBV6-6 to TRBJ2-3, with D uncertain. The V end lost 5 bases, the J end lost 4 bases, and 13 bases lay between the germline ends. The CDR3 runs to 14 residues. CDR1 is MNHNY and CDR2 is SVGAGI in the germline V gene (reference sequence). The CDR3: CASSPPAKPDTQYF. CDR3 nucleotides: TGTGCCAGCAGTCCGCCCGCAAAGCCAGATACGCAGTATTTT.

This clonotype appeared a few times. V and J are TRBV4-1 and TRBJ2-3; either TRBD1 or TRBD2 may supply D (5 bases each). V was clipped by 0 bases and J by 1 base, with 14 bases between them. The germline CDR1 and CDR2 sequences are MGHRA and YSYEKL. This CDR3 is built from 17 residues. The CDR3 DNA sequence: TGCGCCAGCAGCCAAGATTCCCGGGGCTGGGGCACAGATACGCAGTATTTT. Translating gives CASSQDSRGWGTDTQYF.

V is TRBV29-1 and J is TRBJ2-5, with D tentatively TRBD2 (6 bases). The CDR3 sequence is 12 residues long. The germline V and J ends were trimmed by 4 bases and 4 bases, with 10 bases remaining between them. Germline-derived CDR1 and CDR2 are SQVTM and ANQGSEA. In DNA form, the CDR3 reads TGCAGCGTTGGGGCGCGGGGAGAGACCCAGTACTTC. Translated: CSVGARGETQYF.

The chain has TRBV9 and TRBJ1-1, with D possibly being TRBD1 (6 bases). Trimming took 2 bases from V and 4 from J, leaving 12 bases between them. The CDR3 is made up of 14 amino acids. Looked up from germline, CDR1 is SGDLS and CDR2 is YYNGEE. This CDR3 reads CASSVGGLSTEAFF. The CDR3 DNA sequence: TGTGCCAGCAGCGTGGGGGGGCTTAGCACTGAAGCTTTCTTT.